The rows below give T cell receptor beta chains drawn from one sample of a study of cytomegalovirus exposure and HLA in healthy donors. Sequencing used immunoSEQ multiplex PCR; TCRdb keeps in-frame clones, though not all of them. This sample yields under 200,000 clones, of which roughly 75% are seen a single time; around 4.7% belongs to the top ten. The sequenced sample was PBMCs. The receptors were gathered from a male donor in good health and CMV-seronegative. CDR3s include the opening cysteine and the closing phenylalanine or tryptophan. Fields, in order: D gene, clone size, V gene, J gene, CDR3 DNA, CDR3 protein. D genes are given only for firm matches. Expanded clones are given a class, and other clones once, few, many or no size at all.

TRBD2	.	TRBV15	TRBJ2-5	TGTGCCACCAGCAGAGATAGGGGACTAGCGGTTCAAGAGACCCAGTACTTC	CATSRDRGLAVQETQYF
.	.	TRBV19	TRBJ1-1	TGTGCCAGTAGCATGGGACGGGGGGGTGACACTGAAGCTTTCTTT	CASSMGRGGDTEAFF
.	few	TRBV7-9	TRBJ1-1	TGTGCCAGCAGCGCGCACTACACTGAAGCTTTCTTT	CASSAHYTEAFF
TRBD1	.	TRBV5-4	TRBJ1-2	TGTGCCAGCAGCATCCTAGGGGGACAGGGGGACGGCTACACCTTC	CASSILGGQGDGYTF
TRBD1	once	TRBV7-9	TRBJ1-2	TGTGCCAGCAGCTTAGGCGGACAGGGTAGGCGCGGAGGCTACACCTTC	CASSLGGQGRRGGYTF
.	few	TRBV5-4	TRBJ2-3	TGTGCCAGCTCGGGGGCAGATACGCAGTATTTT	CASSGADTQYF
TRBD1	few	TRBV15	TRBJ2-7	TGTGCCACCAGCAGACGCAAACAGGGGAGCTCCTACGAGCAGTACTTC	CATSRRKQGSSYEQYF
.	.	TRBV11-2	TRBJ2-3	TGTGCCAGCAGCCCCCGTCCTACAGATACGCAGTATTTT	CASSPRPTDTQYF
TRBD1	.	TRBV28	TRBJ2-7	TGTGCCAGCAGTGGGCCCGGGACAGGGGGCGACGAGCAGTACTTC	CASSGPGTGGDEQYF
.	.	TRBV5-4	TRBJ2-6	TGTGCCAGCAGCTTTACTCAGGGCTCTGGGGCCAACGTCCTGACTTTC	CASSFTQGSGANVLTF
TRBD1	.	TRBV7-9	TRBJ2-5	TGTGCCAGCAGCTTAGGGTCGTCAGGGGGAGAGACCCAGTACTTC	CASSLGSSGGETQYF
.	.	TRBV27	TRBJ1-2	TGTGCCAGCAGTCCAACAGTAAACTATGGCTACACCTTC	CASSPTVNYGYTF
.	.	TRBV2	TRBJ2-2	TGTGCCAGCAGGAGACTAGACAACACCGGGGAGCTGTTTTTT	CASRRLDNTGELFF
TRBD1	.	TRBV7-9	TRBJ1-1	TGTTCCAGCAGCTCGAGACAGGGTGAGTCTGAAGCTTTCTTT	CSSSSRQGESEAFF
TRBD2	.	TRBV5-1	TRBJ2-1	TGCGCCAGCAGCTCGTTAACGGGGGGGCAGTACAATGAGCAGTTCTTC	CASSSLTGGQYNEQFF
.	.	TRBV5-1	TRBJ1-4	TGCGCCAGCAGCCCCCCCCAGGGTATAGCTAATGAAAAACTGTTTTTT	CASSPPQGIANEKLFF
.	.	TRBV19	TRBJ2-3	TGTGCCAGTAGTATTACGGGGACAGATACGCAGTATTTT	CASSITGTDTQYF
TRBD1	many	TRBV7-3	TRBJ1-1	TGTGCCAGCAGCTCGGACAGGGGGCGAGGAACTGAAGCTTTCTTT	CASSSDRGRGTEAFF
TRBD1	.	TRBV2	TRBJ1-4	TGTGCCAGCTTGATCAGGGGGTCCTTTGAAAAACTGTTTTTT	CASLIRGSFEKLFF
.	.	TRBV20-1	TRBJ2-7	TGCAGTGTCGGGTACAGGGCCGAGCAGTACTTC	CSVGYRAEQYF
TRBD1	.	TRBV5-4	TRBJ1-2	TGTGCCAGCAGCTTCCACCCCGGCAGGGGACAGATAGATGGCTACACCTTC	CASSFHPGRGQIDGYTF
.	few	TRBV2	TRBJ2-3	TGTGCCAGCAGTGCTAGCCCCTCAGCGCAGTATTTT	CASSASPSAQYF
TRBD2	.	TRBV4-1	TRBJ2-7	TGCGCCAGCAGCCAGGGGGGGTTTGGGGGGGTTATCTCCTACGAGCAGTACTTC	CASSQGGFGGVISYEQYF
TRBD1	.	TRBV27	TRBJ1-6	TGTGCCAGCAGTTCACCCTGGACAGGGGGGGGGAATTCACCCCTCCACTTT	CASSSPWTGGGNSPLHF
.	.	TRBV5-1	TRBJ1-1	TGCGCCAGCAGCTTGGTAGGCCGACAGCATTCAAAGAACACTGAAGCTTTCTTT	CASSLVGRQHSKNTEAFF
TRBD2	few	TRBV4-2	TRBJ2-7	TGTGCCAGCAGCGGCGGGTCTAGCGGGGGTTCCGTTCGCTACGAGCAGTACTTC	CASSGGSSGGSVRYEQYF
.	.	TRBV25-1	TRBJ1-1	TGTGCCAGCAGGGGCAGAAGGGGAGGAAGGGGAGCTTTCTTT	CASRGRRGGRGAFF
TRBD2	.	TRBV9	TRBJ2-7	TGTGCCAGCAGCGTTACTAGCGGGACCTACGAGCAGTACTTC	CASSVTSGTYEQYF
.	few	TRBV6-1	TRBJ1-1	TGTGCCAGCAGTGACATGGGAGGGTACACTGAAGCTTTCTTT	CASSDMGGYTEAFF
.	.	TRBV5-1	TRBJ2-2	TGCGCCAGCAGCTTGGTATACAGGGTGAACACCGGGGAGCTGTTTTTT	CASSLVYRVNTGELFF
TRBD1	.	TRBV10-1	TRBJ2-7	TGCGCCAGTCGGGACAGGGGGCCTAATGAGCAGTACTTC	CASRDRGPNEQYF
.	.	TRBV10-1	TRBJ2-6	TGCGCCAGCAGAAGACAGGCCCTTTCCAACGTCCTGACTTTC	CASRRQALSNVLTF